A selection of T cell receptor beta chains follows, all from one sample in a study of cytomegalovirus exposure and HLA in healthy donors. Repertoires were generated with immunoSEQ multiplex PCR, while TCRdb's copy carries only in-frame clones and drops some. This sample has approximately 160,000 clones; over 75% occur once, and the top ten carry 1%. Sequencing was performed on PBMCs. These receptors came from a woman aged 45-60 years in good health and CMV-seropositive. Each CDR3 is given with its conserved first and last residue. The D gene is left open where the match is weak. Rows may omit the clone size; those that give it use once, few, many or a size class.

v_call	d_call	clone_size	j_call	cdr3_nt	cdr3_aa
TRBV5-1	TRBD1	NA	TRBJ1-1	TGCGCCAGCAGCTTGACGGACAGGGGCCGAGAAGCTTTCTTT	CASSLTDRGREAFF
TRBV6-5	NA	NA	TRBJ2-7	TGTGCCAGCAGTTACAGAGTTCCGGGTAACGCCTACGAGCAGTACTTC	CASSYRVPGNAYEQYF
TRBV5-6	NA	NA	TRBJ1-2	TGTGCCAGCAGCTTCGGACAGTCCCATGGCTACACCTTC	CASSFGQSHGYTF
TRBV2	TRBD1	NA	TRBJ2-1	TGTGCCAGCAGTAGGGGGCAGACGGTCTTGGAGCAGTTCTTC	CASSRGQTVLEQFF
TRBV5-4	TRBD2	NA	TRBJ2-1	TGTGCCAGCTCTCCTCGAGAGAGCGGGAGTACCCATGAGCAGTTCTTC	CASSPRESGSTHEQFF
TRBV6-1	TRBD1	NA	TRBJ1-1	TGTGCCAGCAGTGTGGTCGACAGGGGCATGGGCACTGAAGCTTTCTTT	CASSVVDRGMGTEAFF
TRBV7-2	NA	NA	TRBJ1-3	TGTGCCAGCAGTCCGGTAGCGGTTGGAGCCGGAAACACCATATATTTT	CASSPVAVGAGNTIYF
TRBV7-2	TRBD1	NA	TRBJ1-5	TGTGCCAGCAGCTCAAACGGAGGCAGGGGGCAGAATCAGCCCCAGCATTTT	CASSSNGGRGQNQPQHF
TRBV2	NA	NA	TRBJ1-3	TGTGCCAGCAGCCCCGGAGGGGTTTCGGACACCATATATTTT	CASSPGGVSDTIYF
TRBV2	TRBD1	NA	TRBJ1-2	TGTGCCAGCACCATGTCAACAGGGGGTCGCTATGGCTACACCTTC	CASTMSTGGRYGYTF
TRBV9	TRBD2	NA	TRBJ2-5	TGTGCCAGCAGCGTAGGGGGGGGTTTCTACCAAGAGACCCAGTACTTC	CASSVGGGFYQETQYF
TRBV28	NA	NA	TRBJ2-3	TGTGCCAGCAGCGGGATTCGCACAGATACGCAGTATTTT	CASSGIRTDTQYF
TRBV6-5	NA	NA	TRBJ1-1	TGTGCCAGCAGTCCTCCGGGGGGCCCGTCAACTGAAGCTTTCTTT	CASSPPGGPSTEAFF
TRBV11-1	TRBD1	NA	TRBJ2-7	TGTGCCAGCAGCGCCCGGGACGACAGGGACGAGCAGTACTTC	CASSARDDRDEQYF
TRBV7-3	TRBD1	NA	TRBJ2-7	TGTACCAGCAGTTCTACAGGGGGCGGGGAGCAGTACTTC	CTSSSTGGGEQYF
TRBV28	TRBD2	NA	TRBJ2-4	TGTGCCAGCAGTCCCAACCCGGGGGGAGATCGTGACGCCAAAAACATTCAGTACTTC	CASSPNPGGDRDAKNIQYF
TRBV11-1	NA	NA	TRBJ1-2	TGTGCCAGCAGCTTAGCGGGGACATATGGCTACACCTTC	CASSLAGTYGYTF
TRBV4-3	NA	few	TRBJ2-6	TGCGCCAGCAGCCAAGGGGGCAGGCCCTCTTCTGGGGCCAACGTCCTGACTTTC	CASSQGGRPSSGANVLTF
TRBV5-1	NA	NA	TRBJ2-2	TGCGCCAGCAGCTTTGGGGGGGCTCCCAACACCGGGGAGCTGTTTTTT	CASSFGGAPNTGELFF
TRBV9	TRBD2	NA	TRBJ2-3	TGTGCCAGCAGCGAATCTAGCGGGGGCATCACAGATACGCAGTATTTT	CASSESSGGITDTQYF
TRBV25-1	TRBD1	once	TRBJ1-4	TGTGCCAGCAGTGCGGGACAGGGGTTCCCTAATGAAAAACTGTTTTTT	CASSAGQGFPNEKLFF
TRBV2	TRBD1	NA	TRBJ1-2	TGTGCCAGCAGTTGGACAGGGGTCGGAGGCTACACCTTC	CASSWTGVGGYTF
TRBV20-1	NA	NA	TRBJ2-7	TGCAGTACAGGGTCCTACGAGCAGTACTTC	CSTGSYEQYF
TRBV28	NA	NA	TRBJ2-7	TGTGCCAGCAGGGCCCGGGACTCTAGCTCCTACGAGCAGTACTTC	CASRARDSSSYEQYF
TRBV6-1	NA	NA	TRBJ2-3	TGTGCCAGCAGTGAACCTCTTCCAGATACGCAGTATTTT	CASSEPLPDTQYF
TRBV5-1	NA	NA	TRBJ1-2	TGCGCCAGCAGCTTGGCCGCGACAGGAAGCTATGGCTACACCTTC	CASSLAATGSYGYTF
TRBV5-4	TRBD1	NA	TRBJ2-7	TGTGCCAGCAGTCCCGGGACAGGGACCTACGAGCAGTACTTC	CASSPGTGTYEQYF
TRBV6-5	NA	few	TRBJ1-2	TGTGCCAGCAAGGGACTTGCATACGACTATGGCTACACCTTC	CASKGLAYDYGYTF
TRBV19	NA	NA	TRBJ1-1	TGTGCCAGTACCCGAGGGGGAAGGTACACTGAAGCTTTCTTT	CASTRGGRYTEAFF
TRBV7-9	NA	NA	TRBJ2-3	TGTGCCAGCACCTCTAGAGAGCCCACAGATACGCAGTATTTT	CASTSREPTDTQYF
TRBV5-1	TRBD1	NA	TRBJ1-2	TGCGCCAGCAGCTTGGCACGACAGGGAAGCTCGAAGACCTTC	CASSLARQGSSKTF
TRBV9	TRBD1	once	TRBJ2-1	TGTGCCAGCAGCGTCTCCTCGGGGACAGGGGGCCATGAGCAGTTCTTC	CASSVSSGTGGHEQFF
TRBV4-2	NA	NA	TRBJ2-7	TGTGCCAGCAGCCGAGACTCGCGTTCCTACGAGCAGTACTTC	CASSRDSRSYEQYF
TRBV15	NA	NA	TRBJ2-1	TGTGCCACCAGCAGTCGGCGTCGGACGGGGGACAATGAGCAGTTCTTC	CATSSRRRTGDNEQFF
TRBV29-1	TRBD2	NA	TRBJ2-7	TGCAGCGGGGGGACTAGGGATCCCCGCGGGTACGAGCAGTACTTC	CSGGTRDPRGYEQYF
TRBV11-2	NA	NA	TRBJ1-1	TGTGCCAGCAGCCTGGTTGGAGGGCGGGGCACTGAAGCTTTCTTT	CASSLVGGRGTEAFF
TRBV7-2	NA	NA	TRBJ1-1	TGTGCCAGCAGCTTAGAGGGAGGGCCGAACACTGAAGCTTTCTTT	CASSLEGGPNTEAFF
TRBV2	TRBD2	NA	TRBJ2-1	TGTGCCAGCGGAAGCGGGAGGGCAAATGAGCAGTTCTTC	CASGSGRANEQFF
TRBV6-5	TRBD1	NA	TRBJ1-5	TGTGCCAGCAGCCGGGACAGGGGGCGTAATCAGCCCCAGCATTTT	CASSRDRGRNQPQHF
TRBV4-3	TRBD2	NA	TRBJ2-7	TGCGCCAGCAGCCCCTCTAGCGGGGGGTCCTACGAGCAGTACTTC	CASSPSSGGSYEQYF
TRBV29-1	TRBD1	NA	TRBJ2-7	TGCAGCGTTGAAACACCGGGACAGGGGAGCTCCTACGAGCAGTACTTC	CSVETPGQGSSYEQYF